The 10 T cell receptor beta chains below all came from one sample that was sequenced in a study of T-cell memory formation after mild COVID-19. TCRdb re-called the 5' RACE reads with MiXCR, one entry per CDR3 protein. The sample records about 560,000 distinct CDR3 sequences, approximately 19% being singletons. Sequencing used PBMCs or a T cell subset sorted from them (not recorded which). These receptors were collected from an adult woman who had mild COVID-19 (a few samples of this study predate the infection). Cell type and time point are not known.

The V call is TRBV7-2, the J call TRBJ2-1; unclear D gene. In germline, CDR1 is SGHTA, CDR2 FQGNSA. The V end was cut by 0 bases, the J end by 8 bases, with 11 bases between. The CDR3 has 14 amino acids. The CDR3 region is CASSLARYAYEQFF. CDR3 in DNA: TGTGCCAGCAGCTTAGCGCGGTATGCATATGAGCAGTTCTTC.

This CDR3 is CASSLTGVWTGELFF. The CDR3 nucleotides read TGTGCCAGCAGCTTAACAGGGGTTTGGACCGGGGAGCTGTTTTTT. This rearrangement joins TRBV7-8 to TRBJ2-2; 7 bases map to TRBD1. The germline gives CDR1 SGHVS, CDR2 FQNEAQ. Trimming at V came to 2 bases and at J to 5 bases, leaving 5 bases not matched to a gene. The CDR3 is made up of 15 amino acids.

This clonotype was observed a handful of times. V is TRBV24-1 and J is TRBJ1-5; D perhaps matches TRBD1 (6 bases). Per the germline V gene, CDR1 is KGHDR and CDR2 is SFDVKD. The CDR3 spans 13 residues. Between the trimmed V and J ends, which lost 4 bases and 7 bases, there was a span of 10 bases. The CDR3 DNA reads TGTGCCACCAGTGACTCGGGGGGCCAGCCCCAGCATTTT. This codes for CATSDSGGQPQHF.

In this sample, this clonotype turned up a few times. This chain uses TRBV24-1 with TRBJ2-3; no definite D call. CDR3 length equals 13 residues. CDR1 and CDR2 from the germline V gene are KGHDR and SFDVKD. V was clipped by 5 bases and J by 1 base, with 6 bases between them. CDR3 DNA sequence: TGTGCCACCAGTGTTCAGGGCACAGATACGCAGTATTTT. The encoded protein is CATSVQGTDTQYF.

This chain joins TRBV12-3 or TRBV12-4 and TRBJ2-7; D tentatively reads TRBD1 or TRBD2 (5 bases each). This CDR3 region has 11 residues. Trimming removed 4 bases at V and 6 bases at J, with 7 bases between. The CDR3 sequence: CASSSGAEQYF. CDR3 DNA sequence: TGTGCCAGCAGTTCCGGGGCCGAGCAGTACTTC.

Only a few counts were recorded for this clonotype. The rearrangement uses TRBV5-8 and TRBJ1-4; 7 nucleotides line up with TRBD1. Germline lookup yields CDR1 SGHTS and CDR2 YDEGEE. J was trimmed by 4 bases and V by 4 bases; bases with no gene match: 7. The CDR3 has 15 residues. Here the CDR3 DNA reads TGTGCCAGCAGCCAGGGGGGGACCCGTAATGAAAAACTGTTTTTT. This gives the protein CASSQGGTRNEKLFF.

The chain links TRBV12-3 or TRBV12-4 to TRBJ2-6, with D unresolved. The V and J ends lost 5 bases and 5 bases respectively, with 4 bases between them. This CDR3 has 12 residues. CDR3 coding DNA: TGTGCCAGCAGTCTTTGGGCCAACGTCCTGACTTTC. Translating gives CASSLWANVLTF.

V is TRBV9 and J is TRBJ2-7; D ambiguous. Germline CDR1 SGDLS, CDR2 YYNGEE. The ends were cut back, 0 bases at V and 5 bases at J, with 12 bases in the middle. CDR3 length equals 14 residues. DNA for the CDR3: TGTGCCAGCAGCGTAGGGAATGGGAATGACGAGCAGTACTTC. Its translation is CASSVGNGNDEQYF.

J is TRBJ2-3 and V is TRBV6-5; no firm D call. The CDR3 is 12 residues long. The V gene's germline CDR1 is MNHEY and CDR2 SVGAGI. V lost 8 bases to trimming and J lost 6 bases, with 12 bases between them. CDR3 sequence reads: CASGFVSDTQYF. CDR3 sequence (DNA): TGTGCCAGCGGATTCGTATCTGATACGCAGTATTTT.

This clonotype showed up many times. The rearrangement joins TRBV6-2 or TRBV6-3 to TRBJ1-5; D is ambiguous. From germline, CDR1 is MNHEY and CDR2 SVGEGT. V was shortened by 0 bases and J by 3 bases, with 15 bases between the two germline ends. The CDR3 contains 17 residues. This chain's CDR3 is CASSYSMIRFHNQPQHF. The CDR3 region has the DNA TGTGCCAGCAGTTACTCGATGATCAGGTTCCACAATCAGCCCCAGCATTTT.